These 30 T cell receptor beta chains originate from one sample sequenced in a study of regulatory T cells in long-lasting Graves disease. Time point indicated: persistent/refractory GD, antithyroid drugs over 5 years with positive TRAb. Scientists built the TCR library using RNA that was extracted from PBMCs. With iRepertoire HTBI primers and Arm-PCR of CDR3 regions, TCR beta libraries were built. TCRdb passed the multiplex PCR reads through MiXCR, listing each CDR3 protein once. The sample contains hundreds of thousands of distinct CDR3 sequences, around a fifth of which appear only once. The sample was peripheral blood mononuclear cells (PBMCs), taken when the disease was refractory, from a patient treated with antithyroid drugs. All receptors derive from a female donor with Graves disease.

In its sample, this clonotype was seen many times. At one end the junction does not follow the germline gene, possibly because of a read error. The chain uses TRBV6-4 and TRBJ1-2, with 9 bases aligning to TRBD1. There are 15 residues in the CDR3. From germline, CDR1 is MRHNA and CDR2 SNTAGT. CDR3 bases: TGTGCCAGCAGTTACTCCTCGGGACAGGGAGATGGCTACACCTTC. It specifies CASSYSSGQGDGYTF.

This clonotype was recorded many times. This chain links TRBV6-5 with TRBJ2-7; D may be TRBD1 (5 bases). From germline, CDR1 is MNHEY and CDR2 SVGAGI. V dropped 4 bases and J dropped 4 bases, with 17 bases sitting between them. The CDR3 covers 15 residues. DNA for the CDR3: TGTGCCAGCAGTTCCCCATCAGGGCACGGGTACGAGCAGTACTTC. Translation gives CASSSPSGHGYEQYF.

The chain has TRBV7-9 and TRBJ1-5; 7 positions match TRBD1. CDR3 length: 16 residues. Unmatched junction bases numbered 13, after V lost 6 bases and J lost 5 bases. Germline CDR1 and CDR2: SEHNR and FQNEAQ (reference sequence). The CDR3 spells CASSSDGIQGDQPQHF. CDR3 DNA sequence: TGTGCCAGCAGTTCGGATGGGATCCAGGGGGATCAGCCCCAGCATTTT.

The table lists this clonotype with many counts. The chain combines TRBV12-3 or TRBV12-4 with TRBJ2-5; D unclear. Trimming stripped 2 bases from V and 5 bases from J, with 6 bases between. This CDR3 is built from 12 residues. CDR3 region: CASSLRVETQYF. The DNA of the CDR3 is TGTGCCAGCAGTTTACGGGTGGAGACCCAGTACTTC.

This clonotype was counted only a few times. The chain has TRBV7-3 and TRBJ2-5; a possible D gene is TRBD2 (6 bases). The CDR3 has 20 residues. The germline CDR1 and CDR2 sequences are SGHTA and FQGTGA. Trimming cost V 0 bases and J 1 base, with 24 bases left between them. As DNA, the CDR3 is TGTGCCAGCAGCTTAACCCACACCGATGGGGGGAAGGGACCCCAAGAGACCCAGTACTTC. Protein: CASSLTHTDGGKGPQETQYF.

This clonotype was detected many times. This rearrangement joins TRBV28 to TRBJ2-7; 9 bases fit TRBD2. V shed 5 bases and J 0 bases; nucleotides not matched to a gene: 8. The CDR3 length is 16 residues. Germline-derived CDR1 and CDR2 are MDHEN and SYDVKM. The CDR3 DNA reads as TGTGCCAGCAGTGCCAACCGACTAGCGGCCTCCTACGAGCAGTACTTC. Translated: CASSANRLAASYEQYF.

This clonotype occurred a few times. CDR3 nucleotide sequence: TGTGCCAGCAGTTACTCGCTTGGATCAGCGGGGGGGCTTTTGAATGAGCAGTTCTTC. Its translation is CASSYSLGSAGGLLNEQFF. V and J are TRBV6-2 or TRBV6-3 and TRBJ2-1; 10 bases line up with TRBD2. V was pared by 0 bases and J by 7 bases, with 15 bases of the junction left unmatched. Germline-derived CDR1 and CDR2 are MNHEY and SVGEGT. The CDR3 spans 19 residues.

The rearrangement uses TRBV7-9 and TRBJ1-2; 7 bases agree with TRBD1. V gave up 4 bases and J gave up 7 bases; unmatched junction bases: 6. The CDR3 has 13 residues. CDR1 is SEHNR, CDR2 FQNEAQ, per germline (reference sequence). The CDR3 nucleotides are TGTGCCAGCAGCTCGTACAGGGGAGCTGGCTACACCTTC. Amino acid sequence: CASSSYRGAGYTF.

This clonotype appeared a few times. The chain links TRBV7-8 to TRBJ1-5; possibly TRBD1 for D (6 bases). The germline CDR1 and CDR2 sequences are SGHVS and FQNEAQ. This CDR3 spans 14 amino acids. V was cut by 5 bases and J by 3 bases, with 11 bases left in between. Here the CDR3 reads CASSPGQNNQPQHF. The CDR3 region has the DNA TGTGCCAGCAGCCCTGGACAGAACAATCAGCCCCAGCATTTT.

This clonotype has more than one count but fewer than ten. The chain uses TRBV7-8 and TRBJ2-4, with TRBD1 matching over 7 bases. V was pared by 1 base and J by 6 bases, with 6 bases of the junction left unmatched. The CDR3 extends over 15 amino acids. The germline V gene has CDR1 SGHVS and CDR2 FQNEAQ. In DNA, the CDR3 is TGTGCCAGCAGCTTAGGAGACAGGGATGCAAACATTCAGTACTTC. It translates to CASSLGDRDANIQYF.

The CDR3: CSVDAGGRSGANVLTF. The CDR3 coding sequence is TGCAGCGTTGATGCAGGGGGCCGGTCTGGGGCCAACGTCCTGACTTTC. The V call is TRBV29-1, the J call TRBJ2-6; TRBD1 matches at 8 bases. The V and J ends lost 3 bases and 1 base, in that order; junction bases with no gene match: 5. Per the germline V gene, CDR1 is SQVTM and CDR2 is ANQGSEA. This CDR3 contains 16 residues.

For this clonotype: This probably arose from a read error, given a far larger clone one base away. V usage is TRBV6-2 or TRBV6-3 and J usage is TRBJ2-5; D remains unclear. V lost 5 bases to trimming and J lost 2 bases, with 15 bases between them. The CDR3 runs to 15 residues. Germline loops: CDR1 MNHEY, CDR2 SVGEGT. The CDR3 loop reads CASSPSINTQETQYF. CDR3 nucleotide sequence: TGTGCCAGCAGTCCCAGCATCAACACTCAAGAGACCCAGTACTTC.

This clonotype was counted many times. The chain uses TRBV7-2 and TRBJ1-2; 8 positions match TRBD1. This CDR3 has 16 amino acids. After removal of 4 bases from V and 4 bases from J, the junction contained 11 bases not matched to a gene. The germline gives CDR1 SGHTA, CDR2 FQGNSA. The CDR3, as DNA: TGTGCCAGCAGCTCGGCCTCGTACAGGGGGGGCTATGGCTACACCTTC. Translation gives CASSSASYRGGYGYTF.

The chain has TRBV30 and TRBJ2-7; unclear D gene. Trimming took off 5 bases at V and 7 bases at J, with 9 bases between the two ends. This CDR3 is built from 10 residues. Germline V CDR1 and CDR2: GTSNPN, SVGIG (reference sequence). The CDR3 loop reads CAWGNREQYF. In nucleotides, the CDR3 is TGTGCCTGGGGAAACCGGGAGCAGTACTTC.

This clonotype has only a few counts. The chain employs TRBV7-9 and TRBJ2-7; 10 bases match TRBD1. Looked up from germline, CDR1 is SEHNR and CDR2 is FQNEAQ (reference sequence). V lost 3 bases and J lost 5; bases outside the gene matches: 4. This CDR3 region has 14 residues. The CDR3 loop is CASSLSGTGDEQYF. The CDR3 region has the DNA TGTGCCAGCAGCTTGTCCGGGACAGGGGACGAGCAGTACTTC.

Of note for this clonotype: One end of the junction is discordant with germline, which a read error may explain. This sequence joins TRBV2 and TRBJ2-7, with D possibly TRBD2 on 5 matching bases. Germline loops: CDR1 SNHLY, CDR2 FYNNEI. The CDR3 runs 10 residues. This CDR3 reads CASSGPGIRF. The CDR3 nucleotides read TGTGCCAGCAGTGGACCGGGAATCCGTTTC.

Many counts were recorded for this clonotype. In nucleotides, the CDR3 is TGTGCCAGCAGCCCGGACAGGGGGGAGTCGACCCAGTACTTC. Its translation is CASSPDRGESTQYF. The chain couples TRBV7-8 to TRBJ2-5; 10 positions match TRBD1. The junction had 7 bases not matched to a gene; V was cut back by 5 bases and J by 7 bases. The CDR3 has 14 residues. Germline V gene lookup returns CDR1 SGHVS and CDR2 FQNEAQ.

This clonotype was recorded many times. The rearrangement links TRBV12-3 or TRBV12-4 to TRBJ1-6; unclear D gene. The germline V and J ends were trimmed by 1 base and 7 bases, with 5 bases remaining between them. This CDR3 spans 13 amino acids. The DNA of the CDR3 is TGTGCCAGCAGTTTAGTGGCCAATTCACCCCTCCACTTT. Translated: CASSLVANSPLHF.

The rearrangement links TRBV29-1 to TRBJ2-7; D is perhaps TRBD2 (7 bases). CDR3 size: 14 residues. Germline assignment: CDR1 SQVTM and CDR2 ANQGSEA. The CDR3 reads CGARGGGESYEQYF. The CDR3 DNA is TGCGGGGCCCGCGGGGGCGGGGAATCCTACGAGCAGTACTTC.

In its sample, this clonotype was seen many times. CDR3 DNA: TGTGCCAGCAGTTACGGGTCAGGGCCTTTAAGCAATCAGCCCCAGCATTTT. It is translated as CASSYGSGPLSNQPQHF. The rearrangement links TRBV6-5 to TRBJ1-5; possibly TRBD1 for D (5 bases). CDR1 is MNHEY, CDR2 SVGAGI, per germline. V lost 2 bases to trimming and J lost 1 base, with 15 bases between them. There are 17 residues in the CDR3.

This sequence joins TRBV29-1 and TRBJ2-1; 8 bases align to TRBD1. J gave up 2 bases and V 4 bases, and 7 bases lay outside the gene matches. In germline, CDR1 is SQVTM, CDR2 ANQGSEA. The CDR3 sequence is 15 residues long. The CDR3 coding sequence is TGCAGCGTTGTGTTCGGGACAGGCACCTACAATGAGCAGTTCTTC. Translation: CSVVFGTGTYNEQFF.

This clonotype was picked up many times. The V and J genes are TRBV28 and TRBJ1-5; 9 nucleotides match TRBD1. The CDR3 is 14 amino acids. Germline V gives CDR1 MDHEN, CDR2 SYDVKM. Unmatched junction bases numbered 6, after V lost 7 bases and J lost 5 bases. Here the CDR3 DNA reads TGTGCCAGCAACATACAGGGGGCTCATCAGCCCCAGCATTTT. Protein sequence: CASNIQGAHQPQHF.

The chain employs TRBV11-2 and TRBJ2-1; 7 bases agree with TRBD1. CDR1 and CDR2 (germline): SGHAT, FQNNGV. V dropped 2 bases and J dropped 2; count of bases not matched to a gene: 3. The CDR3 is 15 residues long. The CDR3 sequence: CASSLFRGPYNEQFF. Written as DNA, the CDR3 is TGTGCCAGCAGCTTATTTAGGGGGCCCTACAATGAGCAGTTCTTC.

This clonotype was seen a handful of times. The chain has TRBV25-1 and TRBJ2-3; D not certain. The CDR3 has 14 amino acids. V lost 3 bases and J lost 1, with 8 bases in between. Germline V gives CDR1 MGHDK, CDR2 SYGVNS. The CDR3, as DNA: TGTGCCAGCAGTGACCCGAAGGGCACAGATACGCAGTATTTT. It is translated as CASSDPKGTDTQYF.

The V call is TRBV6-1, the J call TRBJ2-2; weak D call: TRBD2 (7 bases). CDR1 MNHNS and CDR2 SASEGT come from the germline V gene. The CDR3 sequence is 16 residues long. Trimming cost V 8 bases and J 5 bases, with 21 bases left between them. This CDR3 is CASRATKGGLTGELFF. The CDR3 bases are TGTGCCAGCCGTGCCACCAAGGGGGGGCTTACCGGGGAGCTGTTTTTT.

In this sample, this clonotype turned up a few times. The gene calls are TRBV30 and TRBJ2-7; a weak D match, TRBD1 (6 bases). Trimming removed 2 bases at V and 3 bases at J, with 14 bases between. Germline CDR1 reads GTSNPN; CDR2 reads SVGIG (reference sequence). The CDR3 runs to 14 residues. This CDR3 reads CAWSKLRGHYEQYF. The CDR3 DNA reads TGTGCCTGGAGTAAACTCAGGGGACACTACGAGCAGTACTTC.

The sample holds many counts of this clonotype. At one of its ends the junction is not consistent with the germline gene, which may arise from a read error. CDR3 protein: CASSLGRANTEAFF. CDR3 sequence (DNA): TGTGCCAGCAGCTTAGGCAGGGCCAACACTGAAGCTTTCTTT. V is TRBV5-1 and J is TRBJ1-1; tentative D call: TRBD1 (5 bases). The CDR3 extends over 14 amino acids. CDR1 and CDR2 (germline): SGHRS, YFSETQ.

The chain recombines TRBV20-1 with TRBJ2-5; 11 bases agree with TRBD2. V lost 0 bases, J lost 4 bases, and 13 bases stayed unmatched. The CDR3 sequence is 18 residues long. Germline V gene data show CDR1 as DFQATT and CDR2 as SNEGSKA (reference sequence). CDR3 protein: CSAREMIAGGPNPETQYF. The CDR3 DNA reads as TGCAGTGCTAGAGAGATGATAGCGGGGGGGCCAAACCCAGAGACCCAGTACTTC.

This clonotype showed up just a few times. The chain uses TRBV29-1 and TRBJ2-5; TRBD2 agrees at 8 bases. The V gene end was trimmed by 6 bases and the J gene end by 2 bases; junction bases not matched to a gene: 8. CDR1 is SQVTM, CDR2 ANQGSEA, per germline. The CDR3 is made up of 14 amino acids. CDR3 sequence: CSVLGGAEQETQYF. CDR3 coding DNA: TGCAGCGTCCTCGGGGGGGCGGAGCAAGAGACCCAGTACTTC.

This clonotype was seen ten or more times. The V call is TRBV6-1, the J call TRBJ2-7; the D gene is possibly TRBD2 (5 bases). The CDR3 is 12 residues long. Germline V gene sequence: CDR1 MNHNS, CDR2 SASEGT. Trimming pared 6 bases from V and 6 bases from J, leaving 12 bases between. DNA for the CDR3: TGTGCCAGCAGATCGGGAAAGGGCGAGCAGTACTTC. This sequence encodes CASRSGKGEQYF.